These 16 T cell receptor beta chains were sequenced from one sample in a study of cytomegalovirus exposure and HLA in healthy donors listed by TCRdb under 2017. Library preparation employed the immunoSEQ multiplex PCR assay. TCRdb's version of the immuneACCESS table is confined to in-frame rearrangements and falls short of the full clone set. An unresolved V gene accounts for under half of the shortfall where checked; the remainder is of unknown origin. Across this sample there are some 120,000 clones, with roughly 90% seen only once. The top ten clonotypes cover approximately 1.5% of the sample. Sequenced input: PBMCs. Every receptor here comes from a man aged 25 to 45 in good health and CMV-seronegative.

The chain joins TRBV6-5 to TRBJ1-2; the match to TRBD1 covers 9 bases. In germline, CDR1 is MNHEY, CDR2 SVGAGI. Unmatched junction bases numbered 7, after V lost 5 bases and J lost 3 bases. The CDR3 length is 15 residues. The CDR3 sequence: CASSPYRGLYYGYTF. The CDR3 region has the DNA TGTGCCAGCAGTCCCTACAGGGGGCTATACTATGGCTACACCTTC.

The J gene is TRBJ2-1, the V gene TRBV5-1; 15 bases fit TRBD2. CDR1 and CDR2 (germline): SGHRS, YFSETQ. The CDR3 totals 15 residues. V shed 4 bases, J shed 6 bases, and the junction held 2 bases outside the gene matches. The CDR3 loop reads CASSVGLAGGNEQFF. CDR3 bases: TGCGCCAGCAGCGTGGGACTAGCGGGAGGCAATGAGCAGTTCTTC.

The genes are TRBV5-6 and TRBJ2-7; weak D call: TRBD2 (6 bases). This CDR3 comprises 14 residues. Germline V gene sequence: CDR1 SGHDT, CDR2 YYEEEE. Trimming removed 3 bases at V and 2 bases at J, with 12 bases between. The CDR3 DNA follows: TGTGCCAGCAGCTCGGGACCGGGGGCCTACGAGCAGTACTTC. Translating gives CASSSGPGAYEQYF.

This CDR3 reads CASSPIAGGLRGELFF. The CDR3 nucleotides read TGTGCCAGCAGTCCGATAGCGGGAGGGCTTAGGGGGGAGCTGTTTTTT. The chain links TRBV2 to TRBJ2-2; 11 bases match TRBD2. The V gene's germline CDR1 is SNHLY and CDR2 FYNNEI. The V gene end was trimmed by 5 bases and the J gene end by 8 bases; junction bases not matched to a gene: 10. CDR3 size: 16 residues.

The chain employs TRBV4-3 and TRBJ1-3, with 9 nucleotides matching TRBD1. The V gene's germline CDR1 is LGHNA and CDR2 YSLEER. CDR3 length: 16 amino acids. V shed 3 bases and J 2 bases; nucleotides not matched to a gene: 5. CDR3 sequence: CASSQGGTGTGNTIYF. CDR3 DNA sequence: TGCGCCAGCAGCCAGGGAGGGACAGGGACTGGAAACACCATATATTTT.

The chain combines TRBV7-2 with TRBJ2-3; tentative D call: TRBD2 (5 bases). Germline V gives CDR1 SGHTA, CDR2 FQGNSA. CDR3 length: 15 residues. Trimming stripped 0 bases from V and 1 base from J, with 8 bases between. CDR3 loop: CASSLAGVGTDTQYF. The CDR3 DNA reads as TGTGCCAGCAGCTTAGCGGGAGTGGGCACAGATACGCAGTATTTT.

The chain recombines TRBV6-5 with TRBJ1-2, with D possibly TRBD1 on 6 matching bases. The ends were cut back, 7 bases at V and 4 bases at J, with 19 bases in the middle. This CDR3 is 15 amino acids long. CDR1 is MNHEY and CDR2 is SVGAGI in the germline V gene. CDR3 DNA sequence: TGTGCCAGCACTTTCAACATACAGGGAATCTATGGCTACACCTTC. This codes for CASTFNIQGIYGYTF.

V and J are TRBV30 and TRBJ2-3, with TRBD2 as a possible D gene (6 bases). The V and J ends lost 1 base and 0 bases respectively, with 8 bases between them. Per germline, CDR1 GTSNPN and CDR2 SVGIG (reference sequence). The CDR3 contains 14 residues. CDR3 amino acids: CAWSGLVSTDTQYF. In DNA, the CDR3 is TGTGCCTGGAGTGGACTAGTGAGCACAGATACGCAGTATTTT. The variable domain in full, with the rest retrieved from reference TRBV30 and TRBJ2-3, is SQTIHQWPATLVQPVGSPLSLECTVEGTSNPNLYWYRQAAGRGLQLLFYSVGIGQISSEVPQNLSASRPQDRQFILSSKKLLLSDSGFYLCAWSGLVSTDTQYFGPGTRLTVL.

The CDR3 is CASSQGGQGHEQYF. The CDR3 bases are TGTGCCAGCAGCCAAGGGGGACAGGGCCACGAGCAGTACTTC. The rearrangement uses TRBV14 and TRBJ2-7, with 9 bases lining up with TRBD1. CDR1 and CDR2 from the germline V gene are SGHDN and FVKESK. The CDR3 has 14 residues. The V and J ends lost 1 base and 5 bases, in that order; junction bases with no gene match: 3.

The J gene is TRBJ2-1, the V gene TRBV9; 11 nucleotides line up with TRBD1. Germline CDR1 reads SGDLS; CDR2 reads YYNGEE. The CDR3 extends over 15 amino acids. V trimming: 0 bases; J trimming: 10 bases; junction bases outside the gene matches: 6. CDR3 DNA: TGTGCCAGCAGCGTAGGGGGACAGGGGGACTACGAGCAGTTCTTC. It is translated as CASSVGGQGDYEQFF.

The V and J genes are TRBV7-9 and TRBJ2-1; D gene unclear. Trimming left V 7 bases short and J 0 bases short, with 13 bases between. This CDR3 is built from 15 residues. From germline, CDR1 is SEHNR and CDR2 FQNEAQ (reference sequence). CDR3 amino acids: CASTLLLSSYNEQFF. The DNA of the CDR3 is TGTGCCAGCACCCTCCTACTGAGCTCCTACAATGAGCAGTTCTTC. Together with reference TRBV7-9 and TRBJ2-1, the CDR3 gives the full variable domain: DTGVSQNPRHKITKRGQNVTFRCDPISEHNRLYWYRQTLGQGPEFLTYFQNEAQLEKSRLLSDRFSAERPKGSFSTLEIQRTEQGDSAMYLCASTLLLSSYNEQFFGPGTRLTVL.

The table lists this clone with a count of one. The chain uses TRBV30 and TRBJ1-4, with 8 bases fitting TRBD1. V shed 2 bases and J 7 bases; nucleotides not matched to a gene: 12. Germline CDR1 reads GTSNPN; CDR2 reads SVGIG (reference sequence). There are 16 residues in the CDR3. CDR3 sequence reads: CAWSSSRTGTVEKLFF. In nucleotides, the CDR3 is TGTGCCTGGAGTTCTTCGCGGACAGGGACGGTTGAAAAACTGTTTTTT.

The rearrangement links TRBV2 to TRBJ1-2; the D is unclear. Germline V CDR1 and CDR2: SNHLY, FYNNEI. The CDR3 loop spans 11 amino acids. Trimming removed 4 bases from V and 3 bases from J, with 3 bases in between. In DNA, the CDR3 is TGTGCCAGCAGTGCAGACTATGGCTACACCTTC. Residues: CASSADYGYTF.

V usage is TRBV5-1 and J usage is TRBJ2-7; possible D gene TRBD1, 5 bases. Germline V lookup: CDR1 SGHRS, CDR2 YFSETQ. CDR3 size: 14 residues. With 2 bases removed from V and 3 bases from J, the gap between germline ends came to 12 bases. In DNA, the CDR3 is TGCGCCAGCAGCTTACGGACACAAAACTACGAGCAGTACTTC. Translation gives CASSLRTQNYEQYF. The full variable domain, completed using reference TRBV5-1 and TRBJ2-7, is KAGVTQTPRYLIKTRGQQVTLSCSPISGHRSVSWYQQTPGQGLQFLFEYFSETQRNKGNFPGRFSGRQFSNSRSEMNVSTLELGDSALYLCASSLRTQNYEQYFGPGTRLTVT.

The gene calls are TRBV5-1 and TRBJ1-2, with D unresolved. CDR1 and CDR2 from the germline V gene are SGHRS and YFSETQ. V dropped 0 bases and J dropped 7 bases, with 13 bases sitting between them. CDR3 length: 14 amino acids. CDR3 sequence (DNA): TGCGCCAGCAGCTTGGATCCTACAGCAGGTGGCTACACCTTC. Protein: CASSLDPTAGGYTF.

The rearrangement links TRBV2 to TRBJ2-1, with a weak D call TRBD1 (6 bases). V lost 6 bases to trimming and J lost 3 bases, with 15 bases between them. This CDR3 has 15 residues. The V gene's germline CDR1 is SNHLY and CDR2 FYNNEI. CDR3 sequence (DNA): TGTGCCAGCAGCGTCCAGGGGATGGACTACAATGAGCAGTTCTTC. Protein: CASSVQGMDYNEQFF.